The entry that follows covers one T cell receptor (beta chain) sequence. The antigen is unknown. Since all of the isolated RNA was reverse transcribed, expressed TCRB transcripts were what got sequenced. Sequencing of naive, central memory and regulatory T cell samples gave an average of around 3.5 million reads. TCRdb keeps only in-frame clones here, not all; method: immunoSEQ multiplex PCR. The sample records about 350,000 clones, 15% to 20% being singletons. This sample is drawn from a study of beta chain features in type 1 diabetes. Sorted CD4+ subsets: naive, central memory, regulatory, stem cell-like memory (CD45RO/CCR7/CD25/CD127/CD95/CD27 panel). Overall study results and limits: In cDNA sequencing, cells with high TCR expression could be over-represented.

Germline V gives CDR1 MNHEY, CDR2 SVGAGI. Trimming removed 6 bases from V and 5 bases from J, with 13 bases in between. The CDR3 has 14 amino acids. Source material: naive CD4+ T cells from blood. The sequence was collected from a woman between 18 and 29 years old in good health. J is TRBJ2-2 and V is TRBV6-5; TRBD2 might be the D (6 bases). The CDR3 is CASRSAGGTGELFF. In DNA, the CDR3 is TGTGCCAGCAGAAGCGCAGGAGGGACCGGGGAGCTGTTTTTT.